The text below deals with one TCR beta chain. Its antigen remains unknown. The data were taken from a study of cytomegalovirus exposure and HLA in healthy donors. Donors were drawn from the roughly 110-subject validation cohort, separate from the approximately 620-subject first cohort. The CDR3 runs to 14 residues. The germline V and J ends were trimmed by 7 bases and 2 bases, with 13 bases remaining between them. In germline, CDR1 is MNHEY, CDR2 SVGAGI. Clones were sequenced by immunoSEQ multiplex PCR, and TCRdb holds only the in-frame ones, with some missing. The top ten clones hold around 1.5% of a sample with some 130,000 clones, around nine tenths of them seen once. Findings and limits, study-wide: Subsequent analysis of the 110 or so validation repertoires found a tendency for first-cohort TCR clusters to co-occur. TCR beta chains numbering 150 to 200 were designated cytomegalovirus-associated. In vitro data verified a few CMV-associated chains as specific for CMV antigens.

The sequenced sample consisted of PBMCs. The clonotype comes from a man aged 25-40 years in good health and CMV-seronegative. V usage is TRBV6-5 and J usage is TRBJ2-3, with D possibly TRBD1 on 5 matching bases. CDR3 amino acids: CASTRTQNTDTQYF. CDR3 in DNA: TGTGCCAGCACAAGGACACAGAACACAGATACGCAGTATTTT.